Presented here are 27 T cell receptor beta chains from one specimen sequenced in a study of T cells of healthy individuals. TCRdb passed the 5' RACE reads through MiXCR, listing each CDR3 protein once. In the table there are over 95,000 distinct CDR3 sequences, about 16% of which are singletons. The source is a human donor in good health.

This clonotype turned up a few times. This chain links TRBV7-2 with TRBJ2-7; D could derive from TRBD1 or TRBD2 (5 bases each). Trimming removed 6 bases at V and 2 bases at J, with 17 bases between. Germline V gene data show CDR1 as SGHTA and CDR2 as FQGNSA. The length of the CDR3 is 15 residues. CDR3 loop: CASRLDYGAPYEQYF. The CDR3 coding sequence is TGTGCCAGCAGGCTAGACTACGGGGCACCCTACGAGCAGTACTTC.

This clonotype was seen only a few times. The chain employs TRBV2 and TRBJ1-2; 8 nucleotides align to TRBD1. With 5 bases clipped from V and 6 bases from J, the junction kept 8 bases outside the gene matches. The CDR3 is 14 amino acids. From germline, CDR1 is SNHLY and CDR2 FYNNEI. CDR3 amino acids: CASSWDRRGNGYTF. In nucleotides, the CDR3 is TGTGCCAGCAGTTGGGACAGGAGAGGGAATGGCTACACCTTC.

In its sample, this clonotype was seen a few times. The V call is TRBV20-1, the J call TRBJ2-7; D not resolved. V lost 3 bases to trimming and J lost 12 bases, with 12 bases between them. Germline-derived CDR1 and CDR2 are DFQATT and SNEGSKA (reference sequence). The CDR3 length is 10 residues. The CDR3, as DNA: TGCAGTGCTAGGGAAAGGGCAGTGTACTTC. Translating gives CSARERAVYF.

The rearrangement joins TRBV4-2 to TRBJ1-4, with D unresolved. The CDR3 sequence is 15 residues long. Trimming cost V 4 bases and J 8 bases, with 17 bases left between them. Germline V CDR1 and CDR2: LGHNA, YNFKEQ. In DNA form, the CDR3 reads TGTGCCAGCAGCCGAACGGCAGCGAGAGGGGAAAAACTGTTTTTT. Translating it yields CASSRTAARGEKLFF.

A few counts support this clonotype. This chain links TRBV28 with TRBJ2-7, with 7 positions matching TRBD1. CDR1 is MDHEN and CDR2 is SYDVKM in the germline V gene. CDR3 size: 15 residues. V shed 6 bases and J 4 bases; nucleotides not matched to a gene: 12. The CDR3 sequence: CASRDRGQQLYEQYF. For the CDR3, the DNA is TGTGCCAGCAGAGATAGGGGACAGCAACTTTACGAGCAGTACTTC.

In its sample, this clonotype was seen many times. The rearrangement links TRBV28 to TRBJ1-1, with a possible D match to TRBD1 (5 bases). Germline V CDR1 and CDR2: MDHEN, SYDVKM. The CDR3 totals 12 residues. The V and J ends lost 11 bases and 3 bases respectively, with 13 bases between them. In DNA, the CDR3 is TGTGCCGGGAGGGGCCCCTACACTGAAGCTTTCTTT. It translates to CAGRGPYTEAFF.

The rearrangement uses TRBV15 and TRBJ2-3; 12 positions agree with TRBD2. This CDR3 comprises 16 residues. Germline V gene sequence: CDR1 LNHNV, CDR2 YYDKDF (reference sequence). The trim removed 5 bases at V and 5 bases at J, leaving 8 bases unmatched. The DNA for the CDR3 is TGTGCCACCAGCGCAAGACTAGCGGGAGCCGTAGATACGCAGTATTTT. It specifies CATSARLAGAVDTQYF.

The chain links TRBV5-1 to TRBJ2-3, with TRBD2 matching over 9 bases. The V gene end was trimmed by 0 bases and the J gene end by 5 bases; junction bases not matched to a gene: 7. The CDR3 loop spans 16 amino acids. Germline CDR1 SGHRS, CDR2 YFSETQ. CDR3 region: CASSLASGMVGDTQYF. CDR3 bases: TGCGCCAGCAGCTTGGCTAGCGGGATGGTAGGAGATACGCAGTATTTT. The full variable domain, completed using reference TRBV5-1 and TRBJ2-3, is KAGVTQTPRYLIKTRGQQVTLSCSPISGHRSVSWYQQTPGQGLQFLFEYFSETQRNKGNFPGRFSGRQFSNSRSEMNVSTLELGDSALYLCASSLASGMVGDTQYFGPGTRLTVL.

This clonotype was counted only a few times. The CDR3 loop reads CSARSATDTEAFF. The CDR3 DNA is TGCAGTGCTCGATCGGCCACCGACACTGAAGCTTTCTTT. The chain has TRBV20-1 and TRBJ1-1; D not resolved. CDR1 is DFQATT, CDR2 SNEGSKA, per germline (reference sequence). Trimming took 5 bases from V and 3 from J, leaving 13 bases between them. This CDR3 is built from 13 residues.

This clonotype occurred a few times. This chain links TRBV7-8 with TRBJ2-5, with TRBD2 matching over 7 bases. The CDR3 covers 14 residues. The germline CDR1 and CDR2 sequences are SGHVS and FQNEAQ. V gave up 5 bases and J gave up 1 base; unmatched junction bases: 4. The CDR3 loop is CASSPGRVQETQYF. The CDR3 DNA follows: TGTGCCAGCAGCCCAGGGAGGGTCCAAGAGACCCAGTACTTC.

This clonotype was recorded many times. The genes are TRBV20-1 and TRBJ2-1; D is ambiguous. Trimming took off 5 bases at V and 4 bases at J, with 12 bases between the two ends. Germline-derived CDR1 and CDR2 are DFQATT and SNEGSKA (reference sequence). CDR3 length equals 13 residues. The CDR3 nucleotides read TGCAGTGCTTTCCTCAATCCTTACAATGAGCAGTTCTTC. Its protein is CSAFLNPYNEQFF.

This chain joins TRBV24-1 and TRBJ2-6, with a tentative D call TRBD1 (5 bases). Deletions cut 9 bases from V and 2 bases from J, with 13 bases between. Germline lookup yields CDR1 KGHDR and CDR2 SFDVKD. CDR3 length: 15 residues. In nucleotides, the CDR3 is TGTGCCACCCAGCAGGGAAGCGCTGGGGCCAACGTCCTGACTTTC. Its protein product is CATQQGSAGANVLTF.

J is TRBJ2-5 and V is TRBV29-1, with 9 bases aligning to TRBD2. The CDR3 is 13 amino acids. CDR1 SQVTM and CDR2 ANQGSEA come from the germline V gene. The CDR3 DNA reads as TGCAGTCTGTCTAGCGGGGCGCAAGAGACCCAGTACTTC. The encoded protein is CSLSSGAQETQYF.

A word on this clonotype: This clone may be a read error of a much larger clone one base away. The rearrangement links TRBV24-1 to TRBJ1-5; D gene unclear. V lost 1 base and J lost 4, with 1 base in between. Looked up from germline, CDR1 is KGHDR and CDR2 is SFDVKD. CDR3 size: 12 residues. CDR3 region: CATSDFNQPQHF. In DNA, the CDR3 is TGTGCCACCAGTGATTTTAATCAGCCCCAGCATTTT.

This clonotype was seen only once. The J gene is TRBJ1-1, the V gene TRBV12-3 or TRBV12-4, with a tentative D call TRBD1 (5 bases). This CDR3 has 13 amino acids. V gave up 3 bases and J gave up 1 base, with 6 bases separating them. CDR3 bases: TGTGCCAGCAGTTTCCAGGGGAACACTGAAGCTTTCTTT. It translates to CASSFQGNTEAFF.

In this sample, this clonotype turned up many times. The chain employs TRBV29-1 and TRBJ2-3; no firm D call. Germline CDR1 is SQVTM and CDR2 is ANQGSEA. CDR3 length: 12 residues. Deletions cut 7 bases from V and 0 bases from J, with 8 bases between. The CDR3 loop reads CSAGHSTDTQYF. The CDR3, as DNA: TGCAGCGCTGGCCATAGCACAGATACGCAGTATTTT.

The chain is built from TRBV5-1 and TRBJ2-1, with 11 bases identical to TRBD2. In germline, CDR1 is SGHRS, CDR2 YFSETQ. This CDR3 contains 17 residues. With 0 bases clipped from V and 6 bases from J, the junction kept 8 bases outside the gene matches. CDR3 residues: CASSLASALAGANEQFF. CDR3 nucleotides: TGCGCCAGCAGCTTGGCCTCCGCACTAGCGGGAGCCAATGAGCAGTTCTTC.

There are a few counts of this clonotype. V is TRBV19 and J is TRBJ2-3; 12 positions agree with TRBD1. Looked up from germline, CDR1 is LNHDA and CDR2 is SQIVND (reference sequence). The CDR3 runs 15 residues. J was trimmed by 4 bases and V by 3 bases; bases with no gene match: 2. In DNA, the CDR3 is TGTGCCAGTAGTATGAGGGACAGGGGGCCAGATACGCAGTATTTT. It is translated as CASSMRDRGPDTQYF. Complete variable domain (other parts from reference TRBV19 and TRBJ2-3): DGGITQSPKYLFRKEGQNVTLSCEQNLNHDAMYWYRQDPGQGLRLIYYSQIVNDFQKGDIAEGYSVSREKKESFPLTVTSAQKNPTAFYLCASSMRDRGPDTQYFGPGTRLTVL.

This clonotype was detected only a few times. V usage is TRBV6-6 and J usage is TRBJ1-2; 7 bases line up with TRBD1. Germline trimming cut 5 bases from V and 8 bases from J; bases unmatched to any gene: 17. Germline loops: CDR1 MNHNY, CDR2 SVGAGI (reference sequence). This CDR3 region has 16 residues. The DNA for the CDR3 is TGTGCCAGCAGTCCCCCCCGACAGGGTGGGACGGGCGGCTACACCTTC. It yields the protein CASSPPRQGGTGGYTF.

The chain couples TRBV2 to TRBJ1-5; tentatively, D is TRBD1 (6 bases). CDR1 is SNHLY, CDR2 FYNNEI, per germline. With 7 bases removed from V and 4 bases from J, the gap between germline ends came to 14 bases. The CDR3 is made up of 14 amino acids. CDR3 loop: CASTTDRVNQPQHF. CDR3 in DNA: TGTGCCAGCACTACGGACAGAGTTAATCAGCCCCAGCATTTT.

The chain carries TRBV19 and TRBJ1-5, with D possibly TRBD1 on 5 matching bases. The CDR3 length is 15 residues. Germline V gene data show CDR1 as LNHDA and CDR2 as SQIVND (reference sequence). The V end was cut by 2 bases, the J end by 4 bases, with 12 bases between. CDR3 DNA sequence: TGTGCCAGTAGTATAATGTTGACAGAAAATCAGCCCCAGCATTTT. Translated, it gives CASSIMLTENQPQHF.

The V and J genes are TRBV6-6 and TRBJ2-1; the D is unclear. Germline V lookup: CDR1 MNHNY, CDR2 SVGAGI (reference sequence). The CDR3 covers 14 residues. Trimming shortened V by 4 bases and J by 3 bases, and 10 bases separated the two germline ends. CDR3 sequence: CASSFISGYNEQFF. DNA for the CDR3: TGTGCCAGCAGTTTTATAAGTGGCTACAATGAGCAGTTCTTC.

The chain employs TRBV2 and TRBJ2-7, with D possibly being TRBD2 (6 bases). Germline loops: CDR1 SNHLY, CDR2 FYNNEI. CDR3 size: 14 residues. Trimming cost V 7 bases and J 2 bases, with 15 bases left between them. CDR3 loop: CASKTWRGPYEQYF. The CDR3 coding sequence is TGTGCCAGCAAGACCTGGCGGGGCCCCTACGAGCAGTACTTC.

The V and J genes are TRBV20-1 and TRBJ2-7; D might be TRBD2 (6 bases). The V gene's germline CDR1 is DFQATT and CDR2 SNEGSKA (reference sequence). V was trimmed by 7 bases and J by 3 bases, leaving 19 bases between them. The CDR3 loop spans 14 amino acids. CDR3 DNA: TGCAGTGGACCGGTTCGGGGGAGACTCTACGAGCAGTACTTC. It encodes CSGPVRGRLYEQYF.

This clonotype was seen at least ten times. This chain connects TRBV7-2 to TRBJ2-1, with 9 bases matching TRBD2. Germline CDR1 is SGHTA and CDR2 is FQGNSA. The ends lost 2 bases at V and 6 bases at J; junction bases unmatched: 5. This CDR3 region has 15 residues. CDR3 residues: CASSLQAGGTNEQFF. The CDR3 DNA reads TGTGCCAGCAGCTTACAAGCGGGAGGAACCAATGAGCAGTTCTTC. Full variable domain (rest looked up from reference TRBV7-2 and TRBJ2-1): GAGVSQSPSNKVTEKGKDVELRCDPISGHTALYWYRQSLGQGLEFLIYFQGNSAPDKSGLPSDRFSAERTGGSVSTLTIQRTQQEDSAVYLCASSLQAGGTNEQFFGPGTRLTVL.

This clonotype came up once. The chain couples TRBV7-2 to TRBJ2-5; 8 nucleotides match TRBD1. The V gene's germline CDR1 is SGHTA and CDR2 FQGNSA. The V and J ends lost 3 bases and 1 base, in that order; junction bases with no gene match: 4. The length of the CDR3 is 15 residues. The CDR3 bases are TGTGCCAGCAGCTTTTCGGGACAGGTCCAAGAGACCCAGTACTTC. Amino acids: CASSFSGQVQETQYF.

This clonotype has a count of ten or more. The V and J genes are TRBV20-1 and TRBJ1-4, with D tentatively TRBD1 (5 bases). This CDR3 spans 13 amino acids. Trimming took off 3 bases at V and 4 bases at J, with 9 bases between the two ends. CDR1 is DFQATT, CDR2 SNEGSKA, per germline (reference sequence). The CDR3 nucleotides read TGCAGTGCTAGTTCGACAGTTAATGAAAAACTGTTTTTT. Amino acids: CSASSTVNEKLFF.